Below are 18 T cell receptor beta chains sequenced from a single sample in a study of blood T cell repertoires in COVID-19. Here immunoSEQ multiplex PCR was the method, and the copy in TCRdb shows in-frame clones only, minus some. The profile shows fewer than 200,000 clones, around nine tenths of them singletons. Sequenced input: peripheral blood. Receptors were obtained from a man aged 40-55 years with active or convalescent COVID-19.

The rearrangement joins TRBV10-3 to TRBJ2-3; 11 nucleotides align to TRBD2. This CDR3 is built from 14 residues. CDR1 and CDR2 (germline): ENHRY, SYGVKD. Unmatched junction bases numbered 3, after V lost 6 bases and J lost 4 bases. The CDR3 loop reads CAIRGLAVADTQYF. The CDR3 region has the DNA TGTGCCATCAGGGGACTAGCGGTGGCAGATACGCAGTATTTT.

Comments on this clone: The sample has other DNA sequences that encode this CDR3 too. The CDR3 region has the DNA TGCAGCGTGGGTCGGGACACTGAAGCTTTCTTT. This sequence encodes CSVGRDTEAFF. This chain connects TRBV29-1 to TRBJ1-1, with D unclear. CDR1 is SQVTM and CDR2 is ANQGSEA in the germline V gene. Trimming left V 6 bases short and J 3 bases short, with 8 bases between. CDR3 size: 11 residues.

The V gene is TRBV15, the J gene TRBJ1-2; D not resolved. Trimming took off 0 bases at V and 8 bases at J, with 10 bases between the two ends. Germline values: CDR1 LNHNV, CDR2 YYDKDF (reference sequence). CDR3 length equals 13 residues. This CDR3 is CATSRDHGQGYTF. In nucleotides, the CDR3 is TGTGCCACCAGCAGAGATCATGGCCAAGGCTACACCTTC.

J is TRBJ2-7 and V is TRBV28, with 7 nucleotides matching TRBD2. This CDR3 has 16 residues. Germline values: CDR1 MDHEN, CDR2 SYDVKM. V lost 6 bases, J lost 3 bases, and 14 bases stayed unmatched. CDR3 loop: CASSSTAGDGNYEQYF. In nucleotides, the CDR3 is TGTGCCAGCAGCTCAACGGCGGGGGACGGGAACTACGAGCAGTACTTC.

The chain recombines TRBV3-1 (or the pseudogene TRBV3-2) with TRBJ2-5, with D perhaps matching TRBD1 (7 bases). The V gene lost 7 bases and the J gene lost 6 bases, with 12 bases spanning the gap. The CDR3 is made up of 12 amino acids. Germline-derived CDR1 and CDR2 are LGHDT and YNNKEL (reference sequence). CDR3 DNA: TGTGCCAGCATCTCAGGGGGGAAGACCCAGTACTTC. This translates into CASISGGKTQYF.

The gene calls are TRBV5-6 and TRBJ1-2; D unresolved. Trimming took off 4 bases at V and 5 bases at J, with 9 bases between the two ends. The CDR3 is 12 residues long. CDR1 is SGHDT, CDR2 YYEEEE, per germline. The CDR3 loop is CASSDDKYGYTF. CDR3 DNA sequence: TGTGCCAGCAGCGACGACAAGTATGGCTACACCTTC.

For the CDR3, the DNA is TGTGCCAGCAGCAGTTGGGGACAGGGGGAGACTGAAGCTTTCTTT. It specifies CASSSWGQGETEAFF. V usage is TRBV7-3 and J usage is TRBJ1-1; 11 bases are shared with TRBD1. The CDR3 length is 15 residues. Germline CDR1 reads SGHTA; CDR2 reads FQGTGA. V lost 5 bases to trimming and J lost 5 bases; unmatched junction nucleotides: 7.

The V gene is TRBV5-1, the J gene TRBJ1-4; possibly TRBD1 for D (6 bases). The V end lost 4 bases, the J end lost 0 bases, and 7 bases lay between the germline ends. The CDR3 loop spans 14 amino acids. CDR1 and CDR2 (germline): SGHRS, YFSETQ. CDR3 protein: CASSGDTTNEKLFF. In nucleotides, the CDR3 is TGCGCCAGCAGCGGGGACACAACTAATGAAAAACTGTTTTTT.

The V call is TRBV21-1, the J call TRBJ2-1; the tabulated D call, TRBD2, remains unverified against the DNA. TRBV21-1 is annotated as a pseudogene. The CDR3 has 19 amino acids. The CDR3 DNA is TGTGCCAGCAGCAAAGAGGGGCGACTAGCGGGGGACCCCTACAATGAGCAGTTCTTC. Residues: CASSKEGRLAGDPYNEQFF.

This chain connects TRBV5-6 to TRBJ1-1; 9 bases align to TRBD1. The CDR3 sequence is 14 residues long. The J segment lost 2 bases and the V segment lost 1 base, leaving 0 bases of the junction unmatched. Looked up from germline, CDR1 is SGHDT and CDR2 is YYEEEE. CDR3 residues: CASSLTGGNTEAFF. The CDR3 DNA is TGTGCCAGCAGCTTGACAGGGGGCAACACTGAAGCTTTCTTT.

The V gene is TRBV19, the J gene TRBJ2-2; D is perhaps TRBD2 (6 bases). Germline assignment: CDR1 LNHDA and CDR2 SQIVND (reference sequence). The ends were cut back, 4 bases at V and 3 bases at J, with 12 bases in the middle. The CDR3 consists of 15 residues. CDR3 sequence: CASSTTGTYTGELFF. The CDR3, as DNA: TGTGCCAGTAGTACCACCGGGACTTACACCGGGGAGCTGTTTTTT.

The rearrangement links TRBV5-1 to TRBJ2-7; 7 nucleotides line up with TRBD1. J was trimmed by 3 bases and V by 0 bases; bases with no gene match: 3. This CDR3 is built from 14 residues. The germline V gene encodes CDR1 SGHRS and CDR2 YFSETQ. Written as DNA, the CDR3 is TGCGCCAGCAGCTTGGCCGGACAGGTCTACGAGCAGTACTTC. It specifies CASSLAGQVYEQYF.

The V call is TRBV7-9, the J call TRBJ2-1, with D maybe TRBD2 (5 bases). V was shortened by 5 bases and J by 3 bases, with 11 bases between the two germline ends. This CDR3 spans 14 amino acids. CDR1 and CDR2 (germline): SEHNR, FQNEAQ (reference sequence). The CDR3 DNA reads as TGTGCCAGCAGCCCCAGCGGCTACTACAATGAGCAGTTCTTC. Its translation is CASSPSGYYNEQFF.

DNA of the CDR3: TGTGCCAGCATTCAAGGTGGTGGCGGTGAAAAACTGTTTTTT. Encoded protein: CASIQGGGGEKLFF. V and J are TRBV6-6 and TRBJ1-4; D call uncertain. CDR3 length: 14 residues. Germline CDR1 MNHNY, CDR2 SVGAGI (reference sequence). Trimming took 7 bases from V and 7 from J, leaving 16 bases between them.

V gene TRBV27 combines with J gene TRBJ1-2, with 8 bases aligning to TRBD1. With 7 bases clipped from V and 2 bases from J, the junction kept 9 bases outside the gene matches. Germline values: CDR1 MNHEY, CDR2 SMNVEV (reference sequence). The CDR3 runs 15 residues. CDR3 nucleotide sequence: TGTGCCAGCAAGACTGCACAGGGGGGGAACTATGGCTACACCTTC. It is translated as CASKTAQGGNYGYTF.

The V call is TRBV18, the J call TRBJ2-2, with 7 bases matching TRBD1. Germline V CDR1 and CDR2: KGHSH, LQKENI. The V segment lost 3 bases and the J segment 1 base; nucleotides outside the gene matches: 5. The length of the CDR3 is 16 residues. CDR3 DNA sequence: TGTGCCAGCTCACCTAGGACAGGACTGAACACCGGGGAGCTGTTTTTT. As protein: CASSPRTGLNTGELFF.

The chain combines TRBV4-1 with TRBJ1-4; 7 bases agree with TRBD1. Germline CDR1 reads MGHRA; CDR2 reads YSYEKL. Losses at the gene ends were 0 bases for V and 7 bases for J; bases not matched to a gene: 5. The CDR3 covers 15 residues. The CDR3 DNA follows: TGCGCCAGCAGCCAAGATGAAGGGGGCAGTGAAAAACTGTTTTTT. It codes for CASSQDEGGSEKLFF.

V gene TRBV5-1 combines with J gene TRBJ2-1; 9 bases fit TRBD2. The trim removed 3 bases at V and 8 bases at J, leaving 6 bases unmatched. Germline assignment: CDR1 SGHRS and CDR2 YFSETQ. This CDR3 has 14 amino acids. CDR3: CASSWRGGDHEQFF. For the CDR3, the DNA is TGCGCCAGCAGCTGGCGGGGGGGAGACCATGAGCAGTTCTTC.